Below, 4 T cell receptor beta chains from the same sample are listed, as sequenced in a study of OX40 agonist ivuxolimab in advanced cancers. Data came from immunoSEQ multiplex PCR; TCRdb stores just in-frame clones and leaves some out. The sample has roughly 11,000 clones, approximately 84% seen once. This specimen consisted of CD4+ or CD8+ T cells sorted from blood, obtained in a trial of the OX40 agonist ivuxolimab. The receptors shown here come from an adult with an advanced solid tumor such as melanoma, head and neck, liver or kidney cancer.

Of note for this clone: A much bigger clone sits one base away, suggesting this may be a read error. The identical CDR3 is also encoded by other nucleotide sequences in the sample. J is TRBJ2-7 and V is TRBV5-1; tentatively, D is TRBD2 (6 bases). Trimming removed 4 bases at V and 3 bases at J, with 11 bases between. CDR3 size: 13 residues. Looked up from germline, CDR1 is SGHRS and CDR2 is YFSETQ. CDR3 nucleotide sequence: TGCGCCAGCAGCCCGGGACTTTTCTACGAGCAGTACTTC. The encoded protein is CASSPGLFYEQYF.

V is TRBV19 and J is TRBJ1-4; unclear D gene. This CDR3 has 13 amino acids. Germline CDR1 reads LNHDA; CDR2 reads SQIVND (reference sequence). Trimming removed 10 bases at V and 4 bases at J, with 13 bases between. The CDR3 DNA sequence: TGTGCCATTGTGGACGGTTATAATGAAAAACTGTTTTTT. It translates to CAIVDGYNEKLFF.

This clone was found a few times. The junction does not match germline at one end; this may be a read error. V usage is TRBV7-9 and J usage is TRBJ2-7, with no clear D. Germline assignment: CDR1 SEHNR and CDR2 FQNEAQ (reference sequence). CDR3 length: 12 residues. CDR3 nucleotide sequence: TGTGCCAGCAGCTTAGACCACTACGGGCAGTACTTC. The encoded protein is CASSLDHYGQYF.

This clone was detected only once. The junction departs from the called germline gene at one end, perhaps through a read error. The CDR3 loop reads CASSPDMEEAQYF. The CDR3 region has the DNA TGTGCCAGCAGCCCTGACATGGAAGAGGCCCAGTACTTC. The chain employs TRBV5-4 and TRBJ2-5; no firm D call. The CDR3 sequence is 13 residues long. In germline, CDR1 is SGHNT, CDR2 YYREEE (reference sequence).